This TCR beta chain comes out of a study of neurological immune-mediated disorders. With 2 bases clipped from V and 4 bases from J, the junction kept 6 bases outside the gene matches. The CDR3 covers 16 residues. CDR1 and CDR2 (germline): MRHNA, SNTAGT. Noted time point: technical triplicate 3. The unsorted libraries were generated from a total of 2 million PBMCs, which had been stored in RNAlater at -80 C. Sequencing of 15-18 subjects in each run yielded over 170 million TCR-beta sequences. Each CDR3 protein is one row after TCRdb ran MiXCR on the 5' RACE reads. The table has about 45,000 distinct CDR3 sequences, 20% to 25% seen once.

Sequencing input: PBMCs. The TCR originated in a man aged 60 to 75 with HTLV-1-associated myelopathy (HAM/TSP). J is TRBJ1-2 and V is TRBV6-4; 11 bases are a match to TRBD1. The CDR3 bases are TGTGCCAGCAGTGACACGGGACAGGGGGTCCCCTATGGCTACACCTTC. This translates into CASSDTGQGVPYGYTF.